This TCR beta chain was observed in a study of molecular identifiers for immune sequencing clone quantification. Regarding the study as a whole: It was shown that clones above 20 RNA copies held over 97% of effector molecules, but under 1% in naive cells.

A CD8+CD4-CCR7+CD45RA+ gate was used to sort naive CD8 T cells. Per the germline V gene, CDR1 is MDHEN and CDR2 is SYDVKM. With V trimmed by 2 bases and J by 1 base, 3 bases remained unmatched. The CDR3 has 15 amino acids. TCRdb used MiXCR to reprocess the PCR reads, holding one entry per CDR3 protein. The table lists about 65,000 distinct CDR3 sequences, less than 20% of them singletons. This clonotype was seen more than once but under ten times. Its target is unknown. V and J are TRBV28 and TRBJ2-7; 9 bases are shared with TRBD1. Sequencing was done on a sample of naive CD8+ T cells from blood, with Jurkat cell RNA spiked in. Documented subset: FACS-sorted CD8+CD4-CCR7+CD45RA+ naive T cells. The source of this sequence is a human donor in good health. Some libraries in this study had Jurkat cell RNA spiked in. Here the CDR3 DNA reads TGTGCCAGCAGTTTAGGGACAGGGAGGTCCTACGAGCAGTACTTC. The encoded protein is CASSLGTGRSYEQYF.